These T cell receptor beta chains were read from a single sample in a study of T cell responses to AZD1222 COVID-19 vaccine. The protocol was immunoSEQ multiplex PCR, while the TCRdb copy is restricted to in-frame clones and leaves out a portion. The table has roughly 66,000 clones, more than 75% seen once. The sequences come from peripheral blood, collected 28 days after the second dose of the MenACWY control vaccine. These receptors came from an adult who received the MenACWY meningococcal vaccine as a control. Each CDR3 is given with its conserved first and last residue. D genes are given only for firm matches. Clone size is not always given. Where it is, it says once, few, many or a class for expanded clones.

v_gene	d_gene	abundance	j_gene	len	CDR3nt	CDR3aa
TRBV7-2	-	-	TRBJ1-4	14	TGTGCCAGCAGCTTGGTAGGGTTTAATGAAAAACTGTTTTTT	CASSLVGFNEKLFF
TRBV14	-	-	TRBJ1-1	15	TGTGCCAGCAGCCAAGGTCCGGACTGGAACACTGAAGCTTTCTTT	CASSQGPDWNTEAFF
TRBV3-1/TRBV3-2	-	once	TRBJ2-3	17	TGTGCCAGCAGCCCCCGAATGGGGGGCTCTAGCACAGATACGCAGTATTTT	CASSPRMGGSSTDTQYF
TRBV12-3/TRBV12-4	-	few	TRBJ1-2	13	TGTGCCAGCAGTTCCATAGTCAGCTATGGCTACACCTTC	CASSSIVSYGYTF
TRBV3-1/TRBV3-2	-	-	TRBJ2-5	14	TGTGCCAGCAGCTTTCGATCGGGCGGAGAGACCCAGTACTTC	CASSFRSGGETQYF
TRBV28	-	-	TRBJ1-2	13	TGTGCCAGCGGACTTCGACAGGTCTATGGCTACACCTTC	CASGLRQVYGYTF
TRBV24-1	-	-	TRBJ2-7	11	TGTGCCACCAGTGACTCTTACGAGCAGTACTTC	CATSDSYEQYF
TRBV30	TRBD2	-	TRBJ2-7	17	TGTGCCTGGAGTAGCTGGAGAGTTGGCGGGAGGGACTACGAGCAGTACTTC	CAWSSWRVGGRDYEQYF
TRBV28	TRBD1	-	TRBJ1-5	12	TGTGCCAGCAGTTGGTACGGAGGGGGCGAGCATTTT	CASSWYGGGEHF
TRBV24-1	-	-	TRBJ2-5	14	TGTGCCACCAGTGCCCGGGGAGCCCTCGAGACCCAGTACTTC	CATSARGALETQYF
TRBV5-1	-	-	TRBJ1-1	13	TGCGCCAGCAGCTTCGATTTCCAGGCTGAAGCTTTCTTT	CASSFDFQAEAFF
TRBV9	TRBD2	-	TRBJ2-1	15	TGTGCCAGCAGCGTCCAACTAGCGGGGGGAAATGAGCAGTTCTTC	CASSVQLAGGNEQFF
TRBV19	-	-	TRBJ2-6	17	TGTGCCAGTAGTATTGGGACTGAGAGCTCTGGGGCCAACGTCCTGACTTTC	CASSIGTESSGANVLTF
TRBV18	-	-	TRBJ1-1	14	TGTGCCAGCTCACCACCCCAGGGTTACACTGAAGCTTTCTTT	CASSPPQGYTEAFF
TRBV6-2/TRBV6-3	TRBD1	-	TRBJ1-1	17	TGTGCCAGCAGTCCACCAACAGGGGTAATTGGGAACACTGAAGCTTTCTTT	CASSPPTGVIGNTEAFF
TRBV28	TRBD1	-	TRBJ1-3	16	TGTGCCAGCAGCCCAACACAGGGGTCTTACGGAAACACCATATATTTT	CASSPTQGSYGNTIYF
TRBV23-1	-	-	TRBJ2-7	15	TGCGCCCAACGGGGGCGCAGGCCTTGCTCCTACGAGCAGTACTTC	CAQRGRRPCSYEQYF
TRBV30	-	-	TRBJ1-1	13	TGTGCCTGGAGGAGGTATGAGACCACTGAAGCTTTCTTT	CAWRRYETTEAFF
TRBV6-5	-	-	TRBJ1-4	14	TGTGCCAGCAGACCCGACAGCCCGAATGAAAAACTGTTTTTT	CASRPDSPNEKLFF
TRBV4-1	-	-	TRBJ2-6	15	TGCGCCCGCAGCCCCGGCCCCTCTGGGGCCAACGTCCTGACTTTC	CARSPGPSGANVLTF
TRBV7-2	-	once	TRBJ2-1	15	TGTGCCAGCAGCCTAGAGGCAGCTTCCTACAATGAGCAGTTCTTC	CASSLEAASYNEQFF
TRBV28	TRBD1	-	TRBJ2-7	16	TGTGCCAGCAGTTTATCCCAGCAGGGGGCCCGCCGCGAGCAGTACTTC	CASSLSQQGARREQYF
TRBV19	-	-	TRBJ2-3	14	TGTGCCAGTGGGTTTGGAAGAGAGGTAGATACGCAGTATTTT	CASGFGREVDTQYF
TRBV2	-	-	TRBJ1-1	12	TGTGCCAGCAGTCCAGAGAACACTGAAGCTTTCTTT	CASSPENTEAFF
TRBV7-2	-	-	TRBJ1-2	14	TGTGCCAGCAGCTTAGGTGTAGCTAACTATGGCTACACCTTC	CASSLGVANYGYTF
TRBV6-2/TRBV6-3	-	-	TRBJ2-3	17	TGTGCCAGCAGTTACTCCAGGCGGGGTTTGAGCACAGATACGCAGTATTTT	CASSYSRRGLSTDTQYF
TRBV18	-	-	TRBJ2-2	15	TGTGCCAGCTCACCGGGGGCTCAGGACACCGGGGAGCTGTTTTTT	CASSPGAQDTGELFF
TRBV7-2	-	-	TRBJ1-1	13	TGTGCCAGCAGCTTAGAGCGGGGGTCCGAAGCTTTCTTT	CASSLERGSEAFF
TRBV11-2	-	-	TRBJ1-1	16	TGTGCCAGCAGCTCCCTGGAAGGGCCGCCGAACACTGAAGCTTTCTTT	CASSSLEGPPNTEAFF
TRBV18	-	-	TRBJ1-1	13	TGTGCCAGCTCATCTACAGGGAACACTGAAGCTTTCTTT	CASSSTGNTEAFF
TRBV7-2	TRBD2	-	TRBJ2-5	15	TGTGCCACCTCTCCTGGCGGGAGGGCCGCAGAGACCCAGTACTTC	CATSPGGRAAETQYF
TRBV19	TRBD1	-	TRBJ2-7	14	TGTGCCAGTAGTGTCGACAGGGGGCCCTACGAGCAGTACTTC	CASSVDRGPYEQYF
TRBV6-5	TRBD1	-	TRBJ2-1	14	TGTGCCAGCAGGAGACAGGGGGCGGAAAATGAGCAGTTCTTC	CASRRQGAENEQFF
TRBV11-2	-	-	TRBJ1-4	12	TGTGCCAGCAGCTTAGCGGGTGAAAAACTGTTTTTT	CASSLAGEKLFF
TRBV2	TRBD1	-	TRBJ1-1	14	TGTGCCAGCACCCAGACAGGGGGTAGCACTGAAGCTTTCTTT	CASTQTGGSTEAFF
TRBV19	TRBD1	-	TRBJ1-2	19	TGTGCCAGTAGTGGCCCGAGGGGACAGGGGAGAGGTCCCAACTATGGCTACACCTTC	CASSGPRGQGRGPNYGYTF
TRBV2	-	-	TRBJ2-3	15	TGTGCCAGCGGGAGGACGCGGGTGTCACAGGGTACGCAGTATTTT	CASGRTRVSQGTQYF
TRBV5-1	-	-	TRBJ2-2	13	TGCGCCAGCAGTTCGGGACGGTCCGGGGAGCTGTTTTTT	CASSSGRSGELFF
TRBV5-6	TRBD2	-	TRBJ2-1	18	TGTGCCAGCAGCCTACGCACTAGCGGGAGAACCCCCTACAATGAGCAGTTCTTC	CASSLRTSGRTPYNEQFF
TRBV18	-	-	TRBJ1-6	13	TGTGCCAGCTCATCGGCAGGTGCGGGACCCCTCCACTTT	CASSSAGAGPLHF
TRBV7-9	-	-	TRBJ1-1	14	TGTGCCAGCAGCTTCATAGAGACTTACCACGGGGCCTGGTTT	CASSFIETYHGAWF
TRBV28	-	-	TRBJ2-5	18	TGTGCCAGCAGTTTACTCCGTCTCCGCAGGGGAGGCCAAGAGACCCAGTACTTC	CASSLLRLRRGGQETQYF
TRBV3-1/TRBV3-2	-	-	TRBJ1-1	14	TGTGCCAGCAGCCCGACAGGACTGAACACTGAAGCTTTCTTT	CASSPTGLNTEAFF
TRBV19	-	-	TRBJ2-1	14	TGTGCCAGTAAACAGGGAACGGCCTACAATGAGCAGTTCTTC	CASKQGTAYNEQFF
TRBV21-1	-	-	TRBJ2-4	17	TGTGCCAGCAGCAAAATTGGGAGTCAGCTAGCCAAAAACATTCAGTACTTC	CASSKIGSQLAKNIQYF
TRBV11-3	TRBD2	-	TRBJ2-7	15	TGTGCCAGCAGCCCCCGGAGCGGGGCCACCTACGAGCAGTACTTC	CASSPRSGATYEQYF
TRBV19	TRBD2	-	TRBJ2-1	15	TGTGCCAGTCACCCCGGCAGCGGGAGTTTCAATGAGCAGTTCTTC	CASHPGSGSFNEQFF
TRBV5-1	TRBD2	few	TRBJ2-7	15	TGCGCCAGCAGCTACGGACTAGCGGGAGATTCCGAGCAGTACTTC	CASSYGLAGDSEQYF
TRBV16	-	-	TRBJ1-3	16	TGTGCCAGCAGCCAATCGACTGGCGGGTCTGGAAACACCATATATTTT	CASSQSTGGSGNTIYF
TRBV10-1	TRBD1	few	TRBJ2-5	19	TGCGCCAGCAGTGAGGGAACCGGGACAGGGTCCCTGTACCAAGAGACCCAGTACTTC	CASSEGTGTGSLYQETQYF
TRBV11-3	TRBD1	-	TRBJ1-1	15	TGTGCCAGCAGAAACTACAGGGGGACGAACACTGAAGCTTTCTTT	CASRNYRGTNTEAFF
TRBV6-4	-	once	TRBJ2-3	13	TGTGCCAGCAGTGACTCGTGGCAAGATACGCAGTATTTT	CASSDSWQDTQYF
TRBV5-6	-	-	TRBJ2-2	15	TGTGCCAGCACCCCCTGGCCCCAGGGTACCGGGGAGCTGTTTTTT	CASTPWPQGTGELFF
TRBV6-1	-	-	TRBJ1-4	13	TGTGCCAGCAGTGATACAGGGTACGAAAAACTGTTTTTT	CASSDTGYEKLFF
TRBV19	TRBD2	-	TRBJ2-3	18	TGTGCCAGTAGTATACGAGGACTAGCGGGGGACCGAGGCGATACGCAGTATTTT	CASSIRGLAGDRGDTQYF
TRBV12-3/TRBV12-4	-	-	TRBJ2-5	13	TGTGCCAGCGGGGAACAGGGAGGTCAGACCCAGTACTTC	CASGEQGGQTQYF
TRBV6-2/TRBV6-3	TRBD1	-	TRBJ2-1	15	TGTGCCAGCAGCCGCACAGGGGGCGGGTACAATGAGCAGTTCTTC	CASSRTGGGYNEQFF